The 22 T cell receptor beta chains below all came from one sample that was sequenced in a study of blood T cell repertoires in COVID-19. Here immunoSEQ multiplex PCR was the method, and the copy in TCRdb shows in-frame clones only, minus some. Of about 280,000 clones listed, just under 90% are singletons. The sample was PBMCs or T cells enriched from blood (not recorded which). These receptors were collected from a woman aged 60-75 years who had recovered from COVID-19.

V gene TRBV2 combines with J gene TRBJ2-7, with 14 bases fitting TRBD2. V gave up 7 bases and J gave up 0 bases; unmatched junction bases: 5. Germline V gene lookup returns CDR1 SNHLY and CDR2 FYNNEI. This CDR3 spans 16 amino acids. In nucleotides, the CDR3 is TGTGCCAGCACCGGACTAGCGGGGGGATCCTCCTACGAGCAGTACTTC. It is translated as CASTGLAGGSSYEQYF.

This clone was seen a single time. The chain is built from TRBV5-1 and TRBJ1-2; 10 positions match TRBD1. The CDR3 is 15 residues long. Germline V gene lookup returns CDR1 SGHRS and CDR2 YFSETQ. The V segment lost 4 bases and the J segment 4 bases; nucleotides outside the gene matches: 7. In DNA, the CDR3 is TGCGCCAGCAGCGACTCGGACAGGGGGGGCTATGGCTACACCTTC. It translates to CASSDSDRGGYGYTF.

The chain employs TRBV4-1 and TRBJ2-7; TRBD2 aligns across 14 bases. The V gene end was trimmed by 2 bases and the J gene end by 4 bases; junction bases not matched to a gene: 10. The CDR3 has 18 amino acids. Germline V gene lookup returns CDR1 MGHRA and CDR2 YSYEKL. This CDR3 reads CASSQPRGTSGGRYEQYF. The CDR3 DNA sequence: TGCGCCAGCAGCCAACCACGGGGGACTAGCGGGGGAAGGTACGAGCAGTACTTC.

The rearrangement uses TRBV3-1 (or the pseudogene TRBV3-2) and TRBJ2-1; 9 bases agree with TRBD2. The germline gives CDR1 LGHDT, CDR2 YNNKEL (reference sequence). V trimming: 7 bases; J trimming: 3 bases; junction bases outside the gene matches: 7. The CDR3 extends over 15 amino acids. CDR3: CASTATSGIYNEQFF. The DNA of the CDR3 is TGTGCCAGCACCGCGACTAGCGGAATCTACAATGAGCAGTTCTTC.

This clone was observed a handful of times. The rearrangement joins TRBV18 to TRBJ2-1; D is uncertain. The germline V gene encodes CDR1 KGHSH and CDR2 LQKENI. The CDR3 length is 13 residues. Trimming took off 0 bases at V and 10 bases at J, with 10 bases between the two ends. The chain's CDR3 is CASSPPPPAEQFF. The DNA of the CDR3 is TGTGCCAGCTCACCACCGCCCCCAGCGGAGCAGTTCTTC. The full variable domain, rest sourced from reference TRBV18 and TRBJ2-1, is NAGVMQNPRHLVRRRGQEARLRCSPMKGHSHVYWYRQLPEEGLKFMVYLQKENIIDESGMPKERFSAEFPKEGPSILRIQQVVRGDSAAYFCASSPPPPAEQFFGPGTRLTVL.

There are a few counts of this clone. The rearrangement uses TRBV7-3 and TRBJ2-2, with D hard to call. Germline assignment: CDR1 SGHTA and CDR2 FQGTGA. Trimming removed 4 bases from V and 0 bases from J, with 9 bases in between. CDR3 length equals 15 residues. The CDR3 region has the DNA TGTGCCAGCAGCTCCGGCGGAGCGAACACCGGGGAGCTGTTTTTT. It encodes CASSSGGANTGELFF.

Turning to this clone: This same CDR3 is encoded by further DNA sequences in the sample. The chain employs TRBV2 and TRBJ2-7; no clear D gene. Trimming shortened V by 5 bases and J by 4 bases, and 6 bases separated the two germline ends. Germline CDR1 SNHLY, CDR2 FYNNEI. This CDR3 region has 11 residues. CDR3 sequence reads: CASSPLYEQYF. Here the CDR3 DNA reads TGTGCCAGCAGTCCCCTTTACGAGCAGTACTTC.

This chain connects TRBV10-3 to TRBJ2-7; D gene uncertain. Germline V gene data show CDR1 as ENHRY and CDR2 as SYGVKD. CDR3 length: 17 amino acids. Trimming removed 0 bases at V and 0 bases at J, with 15 bases between. The CDR3 nucleotides read TGTGCCATCAGTGAGTCGTATGCTAGGCGGAACTCCTACGAGCAGTACTTC. Translation gives CAISESYARRNSYEQYF.

The V call is TRBV6-1, the J call TRBJ1-6; D remains unclear. Germline V gene sequence: CDR1 MNHNS, CDR2 SASEGT. This CDR3 spans 15 amino acids. The V end lost 1 base, the J end lost 5 bases, and 9 bases lay between the germline ends. The CDR3 loop reads CASSEGFTDNSPLHF. The CDR3 nucleotides read TGTGCCAGCAGTGAAGGATTTACGGATAATTCACCCCTCCACTTT.

This rearrangement joins TRBV28 to TRBJ2-3; 12 nucleotides line up with TRBD2. CDR1 and CDR2 (germline): MDHEN, SYDVKM. This CDR3 has 17 amino acids. Trimming removed 4 bases from V and 4 bases from J; junction bases left unmatched: 9. In DNA, the CDR3 is TGTGCCAGCAGTTCGACCCTAGCGGGAGGGTGGGCAGATACGCAGTATTTT. This codes for CASSSTLAGGWADTQYF.

V usage is TRBV6-5 and J usage is TRBJ1-2; no clear D gene. CDR1 MNHEY and CDR2 SVGAGI come from the germline V gene. V was clipped by 0 bases and J by 6 bases, with 14 bases between them. CDR3 length equals 15 residues. CDR3: CASSYSPPPGDGYTF. CDR3 sequence (DNA): TGTGCCAGCAGTTACTCGCCTCCTCCCGGGGATGGCTACACCTTC.

The V gene is TRBV3-1 (or the pseudogene TRBV3-2), the J gene TRBJ2-7, with D tentatively TRBD1 (6 bases). Trimming took 5 bases from V and 1 from J, leaving 12 bases between them. The CDR3 totals 14 residues. From germline, CDR1 is LGHDT and CDR2 YNNKEL (reference sequence). CDR3: CASSWWDTSYEQYF. In DNA, the CDR3 is TGTGCCAGCAGCTGGTGGGACACGTCCTACGAGCAGTACTTC.

V and J are TRBV5-1 and TRBJ2-2; 12 bases map to TRBD2. Germline values: CDR1 SGHRS, CDR2 YFSETQ. CDR3 size: 13 residues. The CDR3 DNA is TGCGCTAGCGGACTAGCGGGGTCCGGGGAGCTGTTTTTT. This encodes CASGLAGSGELFF.

V usage is TRBV2 and J usage is TRBJ1-6, with D maybe TRBD1 (6 bases). Trimming shortened V by 10 bases and J by 14 bases, and 15 bases separated the two germline ends. Germline V gives CDR1 SNHLY, CDR2 FYNNEI. This CDR3 comprises 11 residues. The CDR3 loop reads CATAGTISLHF. The CDR3 DNA reads TGTGCCACCGCCGGGACAATATCCCTCCACTTT.

In this sample, this clone turned up once. The CDR3 here is CASLLGRARDTQYF. As DNA, the CDR3 is TGTGCCAGTCTGTTGGGCAGGGCGAGAGATACGCAGTATTTT. V gene TRBV6-5 combines with J gene TRBJ2-3, with D perhaps TRBD1 (5 bases). V was shortened by 9 bases and J by 5 bases, with 18 bases between the two germline ends. The germline CDR1 and CDR2 sequences are MNHEY and SVGAGI. The CDR3 has 14 residues.

This chain links TRBV7-3 with TRBJ1-5; D gene ambiguous. The CDR3 runs 14 residues. The germline gives CDR1 SGHTA, CDR2 FQGTGA. The V end was cut by 8 bases, the J end by 1 base, with 12 bases between. The CDR3 region has the DNA TGTGCCAGCTGCTGTACGGGGAGCAATCAGCCCCAGCATTTT. This gives the protein CASCCTGSNQPQHF.

This clone was found a few times. This chain connects TRBV4-1 to TRBJ1-3; 12 bases map to TRBD1. Trimming removed 5 bases from V and 4 bases from J; junction bases left unmatched: 6. This CDR3 region has 16 residues. Germline-derived CDR1 and CDR2 are MGHRA and YSYEKL. CDR3 in DNA: TGCGCCAGCAGCGACACCGGGACAGGGGGCGGAAACACCATATATTTT. Translated, it gives CASSDTGTGGGNTIYF.

The CDR3 here is CASSETVNSPLHF. The CDR3, as DNA: TGTGCCAGCAGTGAAACGGTTAATTCACCCCTCCACTTT. The V call is TRBV6-1, the J call TRBJ1-6; unclear D gene. V was clipped by 2 bases and J by 6 bases, with 5 bases between them. Germline lookup yields CDR1 MNHNS and CDR2 SASEGT. This CDR3 comprises 13 residues.

This chain connects TRBV6-2 or TRBV6-3 to TRBJ2-7, with D perhaps matching TRBD1 (6 bases). Germline loops: CDR1 MNHEY, CDR2 SVGEGT. This CDR3 has 14 amino acids. V was pared by 5 bases and J by 4 bases, with 15 bases between. The CDR3 DNA sequence: TGTGCCAGCAGTGACCCGGGACAACGTTACGAGCAGTACTTC. Translating gives CASSDPGQRYEQYF.

This chain uses TRBV30 with TRBJ1-1, with 7 nucleotides matching TRBD1. The CDR3 sequence is 14 residues long. Unmatched junction bases numbered 8, after V lost 3 bases and J lost 4 bases. Germline CDR1 is GTSNPN and CDR2 is SVGIG (reference sequence). The CDR3 DNA follows: TGTGCCTGGAGGGGACCTGGGACAGTCACTGAAGCTTTCTTT. Protein: CAWRGPGTVTEAFF.

This clone occurred once. V gene TRBV2 combines with J gene TRBJ1-2; weak D call: TRBD1 (5 bases). CDR1 SNHLY and CDR2 FYNNEI come from the germline V gene. V lost 6 bases and J lost 5, with 13 bases in between. This CDR3 contains 13 residues. CDR3 sequence (DNA): TGTGCCAGCAGGGTCGGTAGGGGTTATGGCTACACCTTC. Amino acids: CASRVGRGYGYTF.

The gene calls are TRBV1 and TRBJ2-7; TRBD1 reflects the table's D call only, with no check against the DNA. TRBV1 corresponds to a pseudogene. The CDR3 runs to 14 residues. The CDR3 sequence is CTSSRTGALDEQYF. The CDR3 DNA follows: TGCACCAGCAGCCGGACAGGGGCGCTCGACGAGCAGTACTTC.